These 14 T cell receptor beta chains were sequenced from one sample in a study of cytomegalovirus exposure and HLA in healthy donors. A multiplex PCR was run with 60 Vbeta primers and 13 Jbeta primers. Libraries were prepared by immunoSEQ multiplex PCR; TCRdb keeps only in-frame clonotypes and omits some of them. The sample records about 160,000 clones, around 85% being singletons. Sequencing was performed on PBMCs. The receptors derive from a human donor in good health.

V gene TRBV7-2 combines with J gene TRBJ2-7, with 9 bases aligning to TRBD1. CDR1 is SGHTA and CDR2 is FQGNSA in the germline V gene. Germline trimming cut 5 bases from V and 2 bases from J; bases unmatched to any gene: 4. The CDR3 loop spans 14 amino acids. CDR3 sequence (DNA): TGTGCCAGCAGCCCCGGGACAGGGACCTACGAGCAGTACTTC. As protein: CASSPGTGTYEQYF.

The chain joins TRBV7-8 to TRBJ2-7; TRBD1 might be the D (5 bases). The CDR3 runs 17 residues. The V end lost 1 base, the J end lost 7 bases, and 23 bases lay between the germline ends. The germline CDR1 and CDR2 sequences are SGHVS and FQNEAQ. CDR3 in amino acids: CASSLGSGQGTGREQYF. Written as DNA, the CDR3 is TGTGCCAGCAGCTTAGGTTCCGGTCAGGGCACGGGTCGGGAGCAGTACTTC.

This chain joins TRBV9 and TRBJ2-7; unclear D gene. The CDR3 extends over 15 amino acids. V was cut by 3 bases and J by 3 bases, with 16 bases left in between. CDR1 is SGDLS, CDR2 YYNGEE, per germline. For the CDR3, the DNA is TGTGCCAGCAGCGCTGGCCAGACTCCAGTCTACGAGCAGTACTTC. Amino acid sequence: CASSAGQTPVYEQYF.

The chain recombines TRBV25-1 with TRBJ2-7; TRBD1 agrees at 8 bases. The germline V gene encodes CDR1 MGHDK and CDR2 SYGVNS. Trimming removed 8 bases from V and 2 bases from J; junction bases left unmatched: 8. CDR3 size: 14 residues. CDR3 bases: TGTGCCAGCTCTGCGACAGGGGTAGCCTACGAGCAGTACTTC. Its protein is CASSATGVAYEQYF.

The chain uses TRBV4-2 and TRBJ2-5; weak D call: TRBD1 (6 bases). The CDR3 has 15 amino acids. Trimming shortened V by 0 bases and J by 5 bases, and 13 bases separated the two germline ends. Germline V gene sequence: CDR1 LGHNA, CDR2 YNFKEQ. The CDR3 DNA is TGTGCCAGCAGCCAAGATTACAGGGCGGGCGAGACCCAGTACTTC. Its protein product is CASSQDYRAGETQYF.

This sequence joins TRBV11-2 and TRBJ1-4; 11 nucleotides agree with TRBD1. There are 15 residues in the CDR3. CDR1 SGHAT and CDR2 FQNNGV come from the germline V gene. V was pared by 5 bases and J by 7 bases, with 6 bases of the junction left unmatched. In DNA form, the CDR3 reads TGTGCCAGCAGCAGTTGGACAGGGGGCTTTGAAAAACTGTTTTTT. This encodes CASSSWTGGFEKLFF.

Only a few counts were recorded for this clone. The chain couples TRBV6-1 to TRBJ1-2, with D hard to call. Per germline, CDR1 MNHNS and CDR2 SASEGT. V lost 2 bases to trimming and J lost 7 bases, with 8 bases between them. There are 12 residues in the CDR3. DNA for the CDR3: TGTGCCAGCAGTGAACCGCGGTTTGGCTACACCTTC. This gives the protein CASSEPRFGYTF.

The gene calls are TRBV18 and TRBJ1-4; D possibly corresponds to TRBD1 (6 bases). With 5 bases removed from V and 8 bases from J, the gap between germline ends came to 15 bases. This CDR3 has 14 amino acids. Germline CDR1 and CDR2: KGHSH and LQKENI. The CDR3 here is CASSETGRGEKLFF. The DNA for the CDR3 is TGTGCCAGCTCAGAGACAGGAAGGGGGGAAAAACTGTTTTTT.

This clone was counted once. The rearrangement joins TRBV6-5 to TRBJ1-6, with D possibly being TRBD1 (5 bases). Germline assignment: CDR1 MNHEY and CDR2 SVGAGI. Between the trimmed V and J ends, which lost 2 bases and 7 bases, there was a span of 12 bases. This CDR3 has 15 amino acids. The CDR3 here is CASSYDRDSNSPLHF. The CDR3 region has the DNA TGTGCCAGCAGTTACGATAGGGACTCAAATTCACCCCTCCACTTT.

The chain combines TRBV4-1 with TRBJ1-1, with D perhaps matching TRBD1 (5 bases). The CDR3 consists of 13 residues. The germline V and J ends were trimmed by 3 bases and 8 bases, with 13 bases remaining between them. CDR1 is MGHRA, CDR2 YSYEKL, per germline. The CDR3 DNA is TGCGCCAGCAGCCAGGCTACAGGCACCGAAGCTTTCTTT. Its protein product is CASSQATGTEAFF.

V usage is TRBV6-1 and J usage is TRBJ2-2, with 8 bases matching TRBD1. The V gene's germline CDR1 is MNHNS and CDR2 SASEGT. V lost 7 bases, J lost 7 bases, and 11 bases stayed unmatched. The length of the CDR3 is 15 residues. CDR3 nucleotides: TGTGCCAGCACCGGACAGGGCGGTAGGGGCGGGGAGCTGTTTTTT. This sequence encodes CASTGQGGRGGELFF.

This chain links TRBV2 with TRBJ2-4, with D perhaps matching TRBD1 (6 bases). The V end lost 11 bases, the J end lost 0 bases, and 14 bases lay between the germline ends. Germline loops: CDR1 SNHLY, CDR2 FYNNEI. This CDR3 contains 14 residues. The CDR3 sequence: CAGTGNIAKNIQYF. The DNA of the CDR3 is TGTGCCGGAACAGGGAATATAGCCAAAAACATTCAGTACTTC. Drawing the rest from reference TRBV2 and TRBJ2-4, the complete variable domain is EPEVTQTPSHQVTQMGQEVILRCVPISNHLYFYWYRQILGQKVEFLVSFYNNEISEKSEIFDDQFSVERPDGSNFTLKIRSTKLEDSAMYFCAGTGNIAKNIQYFGAGTRLSVL.

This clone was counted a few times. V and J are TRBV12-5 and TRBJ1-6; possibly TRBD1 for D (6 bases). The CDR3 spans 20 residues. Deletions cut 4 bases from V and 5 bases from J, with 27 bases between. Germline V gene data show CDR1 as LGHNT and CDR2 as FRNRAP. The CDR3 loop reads CASGSTLGQWISPNNSPLHF. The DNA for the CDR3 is TGTGCTAGTGGTTCAACACTTGGACAGTGGATCAGTCCAAATAATTCACCCCTCCACTTT.

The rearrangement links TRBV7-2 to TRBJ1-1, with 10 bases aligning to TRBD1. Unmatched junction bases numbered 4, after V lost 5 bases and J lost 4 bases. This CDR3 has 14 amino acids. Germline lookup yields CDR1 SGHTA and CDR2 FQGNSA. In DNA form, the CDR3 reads TGTGCCAGCAGCGTCCGGACAGGGGGCACTGAAGCTTTCTTT. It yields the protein CASSVRTGGTEAFF.